A single sample is the source of the 24 T cell receptor beta chains below, sequenced in a study of blood T cell repertoires in COVID-19 (TCRdb year 2020). The receptor library was made with the immunoSEQ multiplex PCR assay. What TCRdb holds here is the immuneACCESS table cut down to in-frame rearrangements. Part of the clones is not present; checked against another copy, under half of the missing clones reflect an unresolved V gene, and the others are unexplained. A total of some 150,000 clones appear in this sample, more than 70% of them only once. The ten largest clones capture approximately 2.5% of the sample. The sample consisted of peripheral blood. These receptors originate from a human donor in a cohort sampled during active COVID-19.

This clone was seen just once. This chain uses TRBV7-6 with TRBJ1-2, with 8 bases identical to TRBD1. The CDR3 covers 15 residues. V lost 5 bases, J lost 3 bases, and 8 bases stayed unmatched. Germline V gene lookup returns CDR1 SGHVS and CDR2 FNYEAQ. CDR3: CASSPGGTGHYGYTF. The CDR3 coding sequence is TGTGCCAGCAGCCCTGGAGGGACAGGACACTATGGCTACACCTTC.

V gene TRBV28 combines with J gene TRBJ1-2, with 9 bases fitting TRBD1. Germline V lookup: CDR1 MDHEN, CDR2 SYDVKM. The V and J ends lost 2 bases and 1 base, in that order; junction bases with no gene match: 5. This CDR3 comprises 16 residues. The CDR3 nucleotides read TGTGCCAGCAGTTTAGGGGGGACAGGGCGTAACTATGGCTACACCTTC. Protein sequence: CASSLGGTGRNYGYTF.

The chain combines TRBV4-3 with TRBJ1-3; D is unresolved. CDR1 is LGHNA and CDR2 is YSLEER in the germline V gene. The length of the CDR3 is 16 residues. Deletions cut 0 bases from V and 0 bases from J, with 9 bases between. DNA for the CDR3: TGCGCCAGCAGCCAAGATGCCCAGGTCTCTGGAAACACCATATATTTT. This sequence encodes CASSQDAQVSGNTIYF.

This clone turned up a few times. In nucleotides, the CDR3 is TGCGCCAGCAGCCCACAGGACAGGGCCAGAGATGGCTACACCTTC. Amino acids: CASSPQDRARDGYTF. V gene TRBV4-3 combines with J gene TRBJ1-2, with 8 bases fitting TRBD1. The germline V gene encodes CDR1 LGHNA and CDR2 YSLEER. V dropped 4 bases and J dropped 6; count of bases not matched to a gene: 10. The length of the CDR3 is 15 residues.

This clone was seen just once. This chain uses TRBV28 with TRBJ2-6, with D hard to call. This CDR3 is built from 13 residues. V was trimmed by 2 bases and J by 6 bases, leaving 5 bases between them. The V gene's germline CDR1 is MDHEN and CDR2 SYDVKM. This CDR3 is CASSLRQANVLTF. DNA for the CDR3: TGTGCCAGCAGTTTAAGACAGGCCAACGTCCTGACTTTC.

The chain uses TRBV11-2 and TRBJ1-1, with D hard to call. Germline CDR1 and CDR2: SGHAT and FQNNGV. There are 15 residues in the CDR3. V lost 1 base and J lost 4, with 13 bases in between. The CDR3 nucleotides read TGTGCCAGCAGCTTAGGGGCGGGGTACGGCACTGAAGCTTTCTTT. Protein sequence: CASSLGAGYGTEAFF.

This chain joins TRBV6-5 and TRBJ2-5, with D possibly matching TRBD2 (6 bases). In germline, CDR1 is MNHEY, CDR2 SVGAGI. This CDR3 contains 15 residues. Trimming pared 10 bases from V and 1 base from J, leaving 19 bases between. The CDR3 loop reads CANAVEFGGQETQYF. Here the CDR3 DNA reads TGTGCCAACGCCGTGGAGTTCGGGGGCCAAGAGACCCAGTACTTC.

The rearrangement links TRBV7-3 to TRBJ2-3, with 9 bases matching TRBD1. Per the germline V gene, CDR1 is SGHTA and CDR2 is FQGTGA. Trimming removed 3 bases from V and 6 bases from J; junction bases left unmatched: 4. The CDR3 sequence is 14 residues long. The DNA of the CDR3 is TGTGCCAGCAGCTTGACAGGGGGATTTGATACGCAGTATTTT. It yields the protein CASSLTGGFDTQYF.

This clone appeared once. V and J are TRBV9 and TRBJ1-1, with D unresolved. The CDR3 sequence is 15 residues long. V gave up 0 bases and J gave up 0 bases, with 9 bases separating them. Germline CDR1 and CDR2: SGDLS and YYNGEE. Here the CDR3 reads CASSVEGGMNTEAFF. DNA of the CDR3: TGTGCCAGCAGCGTAGAGGGAGGTATGAACACTGAAGCTTTCTTT.

The chain has TRBV4-1 and TRBJ2-1; 7 bases are shared with TRBD2. The V and J ends lost 0 bases and 7 bases, in that order; junction bases with no gene match: 6. The length of the CDR3 is 15 residues. Germline V gene sequence: CDR1 MGHRA, CDR2 YSYEKL. CDR3 in DNA: TGCGCCAGCAGCCAAGATGGGGGGGGAGGGAATGAGCAGTTCTTC. Encoded protein: CASSQDGGGGNEQFF.

J is TRBJ1-1 and V is TRBV5-8; 8 nucleotides line up with TRBD1. CDR3 size: 15 residues. V shed 5 bases, J shed 1 base, and the junction held 7 bases outside the gene matches. Germline-derived CDR1 and CDR2 are SGHTS and YDEGEE. Written as DNA, the CDR3 is TGTGCCAGCAGTTACCGACAGGGGAAGAACACTGAAGCTTTCTTT. Its protein product is CASSYRQGKNTEAFF. Together with reference TRBV5-8 and TRBJ1-1, the CDR3 gives the full variable domain: EAGVTQSPTHLIKTRGQQATLRCSPISGHTSVYWYQQALGLGLQFLLWYDEGEERNRGNFPPRFSGRQFPNYSSELNVNALELEDSALYLCASSYRQGKNTEAFFGQGTRLTVV.

The rearrangement uses TRBV18 and TRBJ1-1; 9 bases map to TRBD1. The CDR3 loop spans 16 amino acids. Per the germline V gene, CDR1 is KGHSH and CDR2 is LQKENI. The V and J ends lost 2 bases and 1 base, in that order; junction bases with no gene match: 5. The CDR3 loop reads CASSPMGTGPNTEAFF. The DNA of the CDR3 is TGTGCCAGCTCACCAATGGGGACAGGGCCGAACACTGAAGCTTTCTTT.

In this sample, this clone turned up once. The chain carries TRBV5-4 and TRBJ1-2, with 10 nucleotides matching TRBD1. Germline-derived CDR1 and CDR2 are SGHNT and YYREEE (reference sequence). V lost 4 bases and J lost 4; bases outside the gene matches: 7. The CDR3 covers 15 residues. The CDR3 bases are TGTGCCAGCAGCACGACAGGGGGCGTTGGCTATGGCTACACCTTC. Its protein is CASSTTGGVGYGYTF.

This chain joins TRBV15 and TRBJ2-1; TRBD1 agrees at 8 bases. The CDR3 contains 16 residues. Germline assignment: CDR1 LNHNV and CDR2 YYDKDF (reference sequence). The ends lost 2 bases at V and 3 bases at J; junction bases unmatched: 6. The CDR3 spells CATSRLQGVGYNEQFF. CDR3 nucleotides: TGTGCCACCAGCAGACTACAGGGGGTAGGCTACAATGAGCAGTTCTTC.

This rearrangement joins TRBV28 to TRBJ1-2, with TRBD1 as a possible D gene (5 bases). The CDR3 runs 12 residues. V was clipped by 1 base and J by 8 bases, with 8 bases between them. Germline-derived CDR1 and CDR2 are MDHEN and SYDVKM. CDR3 sequence reads: CASSLLQGGYTF. The DNA of the CDR3 is TGTGCCAGCAGTTTATTGCAGGGAGGCTACACCTTC.

This chain links TRBV7-9 with TRBJ2-1; possibly TRBD2 for D (6 bases). The CDR3 sequence is 14 residues long. Germline V gives CDR1 SEHNR, CDR2 FQNEAQ (reference sequence). Between the trimmed V and J ends, which lost 5 bases and 7 bases, there was a span of 15 bases. CDR3: CASSIGVSGNEQFF. CDR3 in DNA: TGTGCCAGCAGCATAGGGGTGAGCGGGAATGAGCAGTTCTTC.

This clone was seen only once. The V and J genes are TRBV11-2 and TRBJ2-1; the D is unclear. The CDR3 has 12 residues. V was shortened by 6 bases and J by 7 bases, with 10 bases between the two germline ends. Germline V CDR1 and CDR2: SGHAT, FQNNGV. Written as DNA, the CDR3 is TGTGCCAGCAGTTTCAATCGGAATGAGCAGTTCTTC. Translation gives CASSFNRNEQFF.

V and J are TRBV5-4 and TRBJ2-1; 10 nucleotides agree with TRBD2. V lost 4 bases to trimming and J lost 8 bases; unmatched junction nucleotides: 6. CDR3 length: 14 amino acids. The germline V gene encodes CDR1 SGHNT and CDR2 YYREEE (reference sequence). Here the CDR3 reads CASSAGLASDEQFF. The CDR3 coding sequence is TGTGCCAGCAGCGCGGGACTAGCGTCAGATGAGCAGTTCTTC.

The chain links TRBV28 to TRBJ2-1; TRBD1 matches 7 bases. Germline V gives CDR1 MDHEN, CDR2 SYDVKM. This CDR3 is 15 amino acids long. V was pared by 5 bases and J by 4 bases, with 8 bases of the junction left unmatched. CDR3 bases: TGTGCCAGCAGTAGGACAGGCACGCGTTACAATGAGCAGTTCTTC. Translated, it gives CASSRTGTRYNEQFF.

V is TRBV4-3 and J is TRBJ1-1; tentative D call: TRBD1 (6 bases). The CDR3 runs to 14 residues. The V gene's germline CDR1 is LGHNA and CDR2 YSLEER. The germline V and J ends were trimmed by 1 base and 6 bases, with 12 bases remaining between them. The CDR3 sequence: CASSQGTVSAEAFF. CDR3 nucleotide sequence: TGCGCCAGCAGCCAAGGGACAGTCTCGGCTGAAGCTTTCTTT.

This clone has only one observation. The V call is TRBV30, the J call TRBJ2-5, with a tentative D call TRBD2 (6 bases). Germline CDR1 GTSNPN, CDR2 SVGIG (reference sequence). CDR3 length: 15 residues. V was cut by 5 bases and J by 5 bases, with 21 bases left in between. CDR3 loop: CAWGLYPRGAETQYF. In nucleotides, the CDR3 is TGTGCCTGGGGACTCTATCCTCGCGGGGCGGAGACCCAGTACTTC.

The CDR3 sequence is CASNIDRGYTGELFF. DNA for the CDR3: TGTGCCAGCAATATAGACAGGGGATACACCGGGGAGCTGTTTTTT. This chain links TRBV2 with TRBJ2-2, with 8 bases lining up with TRBD1. The trim removed 7 bases at V and 3 bases at J, leaving 7 bases unmatched. The CDR3 consists of 15 residues. Germline CDR1 reads SNHLY; CDR2 reads FYNNEI.

The rearrangement joins TRBV4-1 to TRBJ2-1; possible D gene TRBD2, 5 bases. The CDR3 has 13 amino acids. Trimming cost V 1 base and J 16 bases, with 17 bases left between them. Germline lookup yields CDR1 MGHRA and CDR2 YSYEKL. CDR3 coding DNA: TGCGCCAGCAGCCAAGTGGTAAATAGTGGAGGATTCTTC. Amino acid sequence: CASSQVVNSGGFF.

This clone was picked up a small number of times. The chain is built from TRBV6-1 and TRBJ1-1; 7 nucleotides match TRBD1. The CDR3 sequence is 16 residues long. Germline V lookup: CDR1 MNHNS, CDR2 SASEGT. V dropped 0 bases and J dropped 3; count of bases not matched to a gene: 7. DNA for the CDR3: TGTGCCAGCAGTGAAGCAGAAAAGGGGGCTTACACTGAAGCTTTCTTT. Translation gives CASSEAEKGAYTEAFF.